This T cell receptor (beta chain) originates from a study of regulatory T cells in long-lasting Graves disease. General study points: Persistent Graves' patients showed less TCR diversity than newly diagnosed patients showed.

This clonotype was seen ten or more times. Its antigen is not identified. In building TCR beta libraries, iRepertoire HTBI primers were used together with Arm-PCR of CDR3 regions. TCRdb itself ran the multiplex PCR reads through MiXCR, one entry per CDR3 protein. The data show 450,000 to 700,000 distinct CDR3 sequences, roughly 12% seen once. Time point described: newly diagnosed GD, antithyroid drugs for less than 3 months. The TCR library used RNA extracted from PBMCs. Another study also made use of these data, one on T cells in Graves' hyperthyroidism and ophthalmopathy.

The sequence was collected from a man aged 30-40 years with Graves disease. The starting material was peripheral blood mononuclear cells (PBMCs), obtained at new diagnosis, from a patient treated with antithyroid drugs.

The CDR3 loop is CASSQGGRMRTGELFF. CDR3 coding DNA: TGTGCCAGCAGCCAGGGAGGGAGAATGAGGACCGGGGAGCTGTTTTTT. This chain connects TRBV7-2 to TRBJ2-2; 7 nucleotides agree with TRBD2. The CDR3 consists of 16 residues. Germline trimming cut 5 bases from V and 5 bases from J; bases unmatched to any gene: 11. CDR1 is SGHTA, CDR2 FQGNSA, per germline.